What follows are 22 T cell receptor beta chains derived from one specimen sequenced in a study of OX40 agonist ivuxolimab in advanced cancers. The protocol was immunoSEQ multiplex PCR, while the TCRdb copy is restricted to in-frame clones and leaves out a portion. Of roughly 51,000 clones listed, roughly 90% are singletons. The source was CD4+ or CD8+ T cells sorted from blood, collected in a trial of the OX40 agonist ivuxolimab. Source of these receptors: an adult with an advanced solid tumor such as melanoma, head and neck, liver or kidney cancer.

The chain combines TRBV27 with TRBJ1-5; no clear D. Germline CDR1 is MNHEY and CDR2 is SMNVEV (reference sequence). Deletions cut 3 bases from V and 4 bases from J, with 7 bases between. This CDR3 spans 13 amino acids. In DNA form, the CDR3 reads TGTGCCAGCAGTTTTTATCGGAATCAGCCCCAGCATTTT. Translating gives CASSFYRNQPQHF.

The chain joins TRBV11-2 to TRBJ2-1; TRBD2 might be the D (6 bases). The CDR3 runs 15 residues. Looked up from germline, CDR1 is SGHAT and CDR2 is FQNNGV. V shed 3 bases and J shed 9 bases, with 18 bases lying between them. The CDR3 sequence is CASSFAPTSFGEQFF. CDR3 nucleotide sequence: TGTGCCAGCAGCTTTGCGCCGACTAGTTTCGGTGAGCAGTTCTTC.

This clone was detected only once. This rearrangement joins TRBV19 to TRBJ2-4; D is unresolved. The CDR3 has 14 residues. V lost 10 bases, J lost 0 bases, and 13 bases lay in between. Germline V gives CDR1 LNHDA, CDR2 SQIVND (reference sequence). The DNA for the CDR3 is TGTGCCACCCAGCCGGAAGGAGCCAAAAACATTCAGTACTTC. This codes for CATQPEGAKNIQYF. Full variable domain (outside the CDR3, taken from reference TRBV19 and TRBJ2-4): DGGITQSPKYLFRKEGQNVTLSCEQNLNHDAMYWYRQDPGQGLRLIYYSQIVNDFQKGDIAEGYSVSREKKESFPLTVTSAQKNPTAFYLCATQPEGAKNIQYFGAGTRLSVL.

The V and J genes are TRBV6-6 and TRBJ1-1; possibly TRBD1 for D (5 bases). CDR3 length: 13 amino acids. The germline V and J ends were trimmed by 8 bases and 1 base, with 11 bases remaining between them. Germline V gene lookup returns CDR1 MNHNY and CDR2 SVGAGI (reference sequence). CDR3 in amino acids: CASFRAENTEAFF. The CDR3 bases are TGTGCCAGCTTCAGGGCAGAGAACACTGAAGCTTTCTTT.

The V and J genes are TRBV5-1 and TRBJ2-5; D is ambiguous. The J call may not be correct, given that the DNA end is closer to TRBJ2-7. The CDR3 length is 13 residues. Germline CDR1 SGHRS, CDR2 YFSETQ. The CDR3 spells CASSTGLGYEQYF. The DNA for the CDR3 is TGCGCCAGCAGCACTGGCCTGGGTTACGAGCAGTACTTC.

The chain is built from TRBV10-2 and TRBJ2-1; TRBD2 agrees at 8 bases. Germline CDR1 and CDR2: WSHSY and SAAADI. V shed 2 bases, J shed 3 bases, and the junction held 3 bases outside the gene matches. This CDR3 contains 15 residues. The CDR3 DNA reads as TGCGCCAGCAGTGAGGCTAGCGGGTTCTACAATGAGCAGTTCTTC. The encoded protein is CASSEASGFYNEQFF.

J is TRBJ2-3 and V is TRBV30, with D uncertain. Germline V CDR1 and CDR2: GTSNPN, SVGIG (reference sequence). This CDR3 is built from 14 residues. Trimming removed 2 bases at V and 3 bases at J, with 12 bases between. CDR3 amino acids: CAWSRKEWTDTQYF. CDR3 nucleotide sequence: TGTGCCTGGAGTCGGAAGGAGTGGACAGATACGCAGTATTTT.

The chain has TRBV7-9 and TRBJ1-1; D is perhaps TRBD1 (5 bases). Germline CDR1 reads SEHNR; CDR2 reads FQNEAQ (reference sequence). The V end was cut by 8 bases, the J end by 1 base, with 11 bases between. The length of the CDR3 is 13 residues. This CDR3 is CASGRQPNTEAFF. The CDR3 DNA reads TGTGCCAGCGGGCGACAGCCGAACACTGAAGCTTTCTTT.

This rearrangement joins TRBV14 to TRBJ2-1; D unclear. Germline CDR1 is SGHDN and CDR2 is FVKESK. The CDR3 spans 14 residues. Trimming removed 1 base at V and 3 bases at J, with 7 bases between. CDR3: CASSQGQIYNEQFF. The CDR3 DNA reads as TGTGCCAGCAGCCAAGGGCAGATCTACAATGAGCAGTTCTTC.

A single count supports this clone. The J gene is TRBJ2-7, the V gene TRBV7-6, with D perhaps matching TRBD2 (5 bases). The CDR3 is 14 residues long. Germline values: CDR1 SGHVS, CDR2 FNYEAQ. The V gene lost 4 bases and the J gene lost 7 bases, with 17 bases spanning the gap. This chain's CDR3 is CASSSASPAGEQYF. CDR3 nucleotide sequence: TGTGCCAGCAGCTCCGCGTCCCCGGCGGGTGAGCAGTACTTC.

The chain combines TRBV27 with TRBJ2-5, with unresolved D. Between the trimmed V and J ends, which lost 2 bases and 5 bases, there was a span of 12 bases. Germline V gives CDR1 MNHEY, CDR2 SMNVEV (reference sequence). The CDR3 runs 14 residues. This CDR3 reads CASSLVVGLETQYF. CDR3 DNA sequence: TGTGCCAGCAGTTTAGTAGTTGGATTGGAGACCCAGTACTTC.

The CDR3 spells CASSQDPLNPQETQYF. The CDR3 region has the DNA TGCGCCAGCAGCCAAGACCCCCTTAACCCGCAAGAGACCCAGTACTTC. The V and J genes are TRBV4-1 and TRBJ2-5; D is uncertain. Trimming removed 0 bases from V and 2 bases from J, with 13 bases in between. The CDR3 length is 16 residues. The germline V gene encodes CDR1 MGHRA and CDR2 YSYEKL.

V usage is TRBV7-3 and J usage is TRBJ2-1; TRBD2 matches 8 bases. CDR1 is SGHTA and CDR2 is FQGTGA in the germline V gene. The CDR3 runs to 14 residues. V lost 3 bases, J lost 9 bases, and 7 bases stayed unmatched. The CDR3 DNA follows: TGTGCCAGCAGCTTTTTAGCGGGAATGGGTGAGCAGTTCTTC. As protein: CASSFLAGMGEQFF.

The chain combines TRBV28 with TRBJ2-3, with no clear D. This CDR3 contains 16 residues. Between the trimmed V and J ends, which lost 3 bases and 0 bases, there was a span of 13 bases. Germline V CDR1 and CDR2: MDHEN, SYDVKM. The CDR3 reads CASSFPRTTSTDTQYF. The CDR3 DNA follows: TGTGCCAGCAGTTTCCCCAGGACCACTAGCACAGATACGCAGTATTTT.

This chain uses TRBV6-5 with TRBJ2-7; the match to TRBD1 covers 9 bases. Trimming removed 5 bases from V and 1 base from J; junction bases left unmatched: 6. Germline loops: CDR1 MNHEY, CDR2 SVGAGI. The CDR3 sequence is 15 residues long. Here the CDR3 DNA reads TGTGCCAGCAGTCCATCCGGGACAGGGTCCTACGAGCAGTACTTC. It is translated as CASSPSGTGSYEQYF.

The chain employs TRBV28 and TRBJ1-2; 10 nucleotides align to TRBD1. The germline V gene encodes CDR1 MDHEN and CDR2 SYDVKM. This CDR3 has 13 residues. V lost 6 bases, J lost 8 bases, and 6 bases stayed unmatched. CDR3 in amino acids: CASRGTGALGYTF. CDR3 bases: TGTGCCAGCAGGGGGACAGGGGCCCTAGGCTACACCTTC.

The gene calls are TRBV5-1 and TRBJ2-1; TRBD2 matches at 7 bases. This CDR3 is 16 amino acids long. V lost 0 bases and J lost 2; bases outside the gene matches: 5. The germline CDR1 and CDR2 sequences are SGHRS and YFSETQ. The chain's CDR3 is CASSLVASGTYNEQFF. DNA for the CDR3: TGCGCCAGCAGCTTGGTGGCTAGCGGCACCTACAATGAGCAGTTCTTC.

The CDR3 loop reads CASRSGGLGGYTF. CDR3 coding DNA: TGTGCAAGTCGCTCGGGAGGATTGGGGGGCTACACCTTC. The chain carries TRBV12-2 and TRBJ1-2. TRBV12-2 is tagged as a pseudogene. The CDR3 covers 13 residues.

This clone was counted once. This sequence joins TRBV6-6 and TRBJ2-3; 7 bases align to TRBD2. V was pared by 0 bases and J by 5 bases, with 2 bases of the junction left unmatched. Germline V gene data show CDR1 as MNHNY and CDR2 as SVGAGI (reference sequence). The CDR3 is 14 amino acids. CDR3 region: CASSYSGGRDTQYF. The CDR3, as DNA: TGTGCCAGCAGTTACTCTGGCGGGAGAGATACGCAGTATTTT.

This sequence joins TRBV18 and TRBJ2-7; 10 nucleotides agree with TRBD1. V trimming: 5 bases; J trimming: 2 bases; junction bases outside the gene matches: 3. Looked up from germline, CDR1 is KGHSH and CDR2 is LQKENI. The CDR3 has 14 residues. CDR3 coding DNA: TGTGCCAGCTCAGCGACAGGGGGCGCCTACGAGCAGTACTTC. It is translated as CASSATGGAYEQYF.

V is TRBV6-5 and J is TRBJ2-7; 10 bases match TRBD1. Germline V gene lookup returns CDR1 MNHEY and CDR2 SVGAGI. J gave up 2 bases and V 6 bases, and 4 bases lay outside the gene matches. This CDR3 is built from 14 residues. In DNA, the CDR3 is TGTGCCAGCAGGCGGACAGGGGGTACCTACGAGCAGTACTTC. It encodes CASRRTGGTYEQYF.

This clone was observed a single time. V and J are TRBV30 and TRBJ2-1; TRBD2 matches at 9 bases. Germline lookup yields CDR1 GTSNPN and CDR2 SVGIG (reference sequence). The trim removed 2 bases at V and 0 bases at J, leaving 8 bases unmatched. The CDR3 extends over 17 amino acids. The CDR3 region has the DNA TGTGCCTGGAGTCGCCAATTGACTAGCGGCTCCTACAATGAGCAGTTCTTC. Its protein product is CAWSRQLTSGSYNEQFF.